Listed below are T cell receptor beta chains from one sample, sequenced in a study of cytomegalovirus exposure and HLA in healthy donors. The table came from immunoSEQ multiplex PCR; TCRdb's copy has only in-frame clones and leaves some out. Counted here are 180,000 or so clones, approximately 78% occurring once; the ten biggest clones make up around 2.3%. Sequencing was performed on PBMCs. The receptor source for this set is a human donor in good health. CDR3s include the opening cysteine and the closing phenylalanine or tryptophan. Each record gives: clone size, D gene, J gene, V gene, CDR3 DNA, CDR3 protein. The D gene is left open where the match is weak. The size of a clone is reported for some rows only, either as once, few or many, or as a class for expanded clones.

size: NA; D: TRBD1; J: TRBJ1-4; V: TRBV4-3; DNA: TGCGCCAGCAGCCAAGGGCCGGGGGCAGGGGGTGAAAAACTGTTTTTT; CDR3: CASSQGPGAGGEKLFF
size: many; D: NA; J: TRBJ2-5; V: TRBV2; DNA: TGTGCCAGCAGTGACAGGGGACAAGAGACCCAGTACTTC; CDR3: CASSDRGQETQYF
size: NA; D: NA; J: TRBJ2-1; V: TRBV30; DNA: TGTGCCTGGAGTGTACTAGCCGGAGACAATGAGCAGTTCTTC; CDR3: CAWSVLAGDNEQFF
size: NA; D: TRBD2; J: TRBJ2-2; V: TRBV5-1; DNA: TGCGCCAGCAGCGAAACTAGCGGGGGGCCGAACACCGGGGAGCTGTTTTTT; CDR3: CASSETSGGPNTGELFF
size: NA; D: NA; J: TRBJ1-2; V: TRBV7-9; DNA: TGTGCCAGCAGCCATACACTCTCACCAGGAGGCTACACCTTC; CDR3: CASSHTLSPGGYTF
size: NA; D: TRBD1; J: TRBJ1-2; V: TRBV6-5; DNA: TGTGCCAGCAAAAGGACAGGGAGGGATGGCTACACCTTC; CDR3: CASKRTGRDGYTF
size: NA; D: NA; J: TRBJ1-6; V: TRBV7-2; DNA: TGTGCCAGCAGCTTCATCAGGGTCAGGAATTCACCCCTCCACTTT; CDR3: CASSFIRVRNSPLHF
size: NA; D: TRBD2; J: TRBJ2-1; V: TRBV18; DNA: TGTGCCAGCTCGGACTTGGGCGGGGGGTACAATGAGCAGTTCTTC; CDR3: CASSDLGGGYNEQFF
size: NA; D: NA; J: TRBJ1-1; V: TRBV5-4; DNA: TGTGCCAGCAGCTCGGGGGGGGATGAAGCTTTCTTT; CDR3: CASSSGGDEAFF
size: NA; D: TRBD1; J: TRBJ1-2; V: TRBV30; DNA: TGTGCCTGGAAGCAGGGGGGAGGCTACACCTTC; CDR3: CAWKQGGGYTF
size: NA; D: NA; J: TRBJ1-1; V: TRBV7-2; DNA: TGTGCCAGCAGCTTAGCGTTCAGCGGCGGGGGGATAGAAGCTTTCTTT; CDR3: CASSLAFSGGGIEAFF
size: NA; D: TRBD2; J: TRBJ2-3; V: TRBV10-3; DNA: TGTGCCATCAGTGAGTCGAATAGCGGGGGGACAGATACGCAGTATTTT; CDR3: CAISESNSGGTDTQYF
size: NA; D: TRBD1; J: TRBJ2-6; V: TRBV7-3; DNA: TGTGCCAGCAGCTTAAAGGGCGGACAGGCAAGCTCTGGGGCCAACGTCCTGACTTTC; CDR3: CASSLKGGQASSGANVLTF
size: NA; D: NA; J: TRBJ1-2; V: TRBV10-3; DNA: TGTGCCATCAGTGACCTCGGGGGTTCAGACTATGGCTACACCTTC; CDR3: CAISDLGGSDYGYTF
size: NA; D: NA; J: TRBJ1-1; V: TRBV19; DNA: TGTGCCAGTAGAACTCCCGGGGGCACTGAAGCTTTCTTT; CDR3: CASRTPGGTEAFF
size: NA; D: TRBD2; J: TRBJ2-3; V: TRBV7-7; DNA: TGTGCTAGCAGCTTGGGCGGGGGGGCGACAGATACGCAGTATTTT; CDR3: CASSLGGGATDTQYF
size: NA; D: NA; J: TRBJ1-2; V: TRBV7-8; DNA: TGTGCCAGCAGCTTCTCTAGGGGTGGGGGGGCGCGTGGCTACACCTTC; CDR3: CASSFSRGGGARGYTF
size: NA; D: NA; J: TRBJ1-4; V: TRBV15; DNA: TGTGCCACCAGCAGAGACGGGAAAGGGAATGAAAAACTGTTTTTT; CDR3: CATSRDGKGNEKLFF
size: NA; D: NA; J: TRBJ2-7; V: TRBV27; DNA: TGTGCCAGCAGTCCGTTCGGGGAGTTACCCTCCTACGAGCAGTACTTC; CDR3: CASSPFGELPSYEQYF
size: NA; D: NA; J: TRBJ1-1; V: TRBV18; DNA: TGTGCCAGCTCACAACTACCTCTACACCCGAACACTGAAGCTTTCTTT; CDR3: CASSQLPLHPNTEAFF
size: few; D: NA; J: TRBJ1-2; V: TRBV28; DNA: TGTGCCAGCAGTTTATATGGGAGTTCTAACTATGGCTACACCTTC; CDR3: CASSLYGSSNYGYTF
size: few; D: NA; J: TRBJ1-1; V: TRBV18; DNA: TGTGCCAGCTCAACAACAGGGATGAACACTGAAGCTTTCTTT; CDR3: CASSTTGMNTEAFF
size: NA; D: NA; J: TRBJ1-1; V: TRBV14; DNA: TGTGCCAGCAGCCTCCCCCCTGGCCGAGAAGCTTTCTTT; CDR3: CASSLPPGREAFF
size: NA; D: NA; J: TRBJ2-7; V: TRBV11-3; DNA: TGTGCCAGCAGCTTAGCGGGGAGGCATTACGAGCAGTACTTC; CDR3: CASSLAGRHYEQYF
size: NA; D: TRBD1; J: TRBJ2-7; V: TRBV11-2; DNA: TGTGCCAGCAGCCGGGACAGGGATAACTACGAGCAGTACTTC; CDR3: CASSRDRDNYEQYF